This TCR beta chain was retrieved from a study of cytomegalovirus exposure and HLA in healthy donors. Findings and caveats of the study: Association of under 20,000 TCR beta sequences with HLA alleles was found at 0.05 false discovery rate in a later analysis. A later analysis, which compared TCR beta chains of equal frequency, found the HLA-associated ones more clonally expanded. Several top significant clusters appeared, in a later analysis, to be linked to common viral pathogens. Exclusion applied to some V segments, including TRBV6-2 and TRBV6-3, as they were indistinguishable.

Primers: 60 Vbeta forward and 13 Jbeta reverse. Clones were read by immunoSEQ multiplex PCR, and TCRdb kept only the in-frame ones, dropping some. In all, the sample yields 150,000 to 200,000 clones. Of note for this clone: Its antigen is currently unknown.

CDR1 MGHRA and CDR2 YSYEKL come from the germline V gene. V gave up 0 bases and J gave up 8 bases, with 13 bases separating them. CDR3 size: 15 residues. Sequencing input: PBMCs. The TCR sequence derives from a woman aged 18-35 years in good health and CMV-seropositive. J is TRBJ1-4 and V is TRBV4-1; D gene uncertain. This chain's CDR3 is CASSQDSRYAEKLFF. CDR3 sequence (DNA): TGCGCCAGCAGCCAAGATTCCAGGTATGCCGAAAAACTGTTTTTT.